This T cell receptor beta chain was retrieved from a study of response to subunit inactivated influenza vaccine. TCRdb reprocessed the RT-PCR reads via MiXCR and lists one record per CDR3 protein. The sample has more than 450,000 distinct CDR3 sequences, about 8% seen once. The CDR3 sequence is 14 residues long. Trimming removed 4 bases from V and 6 bases from J; junction bases left unmatched: 3. The V gene's germline CDR1 is MDHEN and CDR2 SYDVKM. This TCR was recovered from a man between 50 and 70 years old who received an inactivated influenza vaccine. The chain uses TRBV28 and TRBJ1-6, with 7 bases lining up with TRBD1. The sample here was PBMCs from blood, taken 23 to 25 months after vaccination. CDR3 sequence (DNA): TGTGCCAGCAGTTCGACAGGGTTTAATTCACCCCTCCACTTT. Its translation: CASSSTGFNSPLHF.